The source of this T cell receptor beta chain is a study of cytomegalovirus exposure and HLA in healthy donors (dated by TCRdb to 2016 to 2017). Broadly, across the study: In an earlier analysis of 587 of the donors, roughly 300 Gb of sequence data and 100 million or so unique TCR beta sequences from 150 million to 200 million T cells were reported. An earlier analysis of approximately 640 of the donors applied high-throughput TCR beta sequencing to assess whether each TCR beta V gene segment acted as functional or pseudogenic. Among the roughly 400 genotyped donors, around 81% belonged to the genetic ancestry cluster associated with self-reported Caucasian donors. To study patterns of TCR occurrence, a later analysis re-analyzed previously published TCR beta repertoires from several hundred donors and added high-resolution HLA genotyping. A separate validation cohort of roughly 130 different subjects was used in addition to the 666-subject first cohort. Donor age, sex, ethnicity and CMV serostatus were collected together with the repertoire data. Across some 400 genotyped donors of the cohort, an average of 235,054 unique TCR beta nucleotide sequences per donor were sequenced, and 15% to 20% of those sequences were non-productive. Rather than drawing on any new phenotypic data, the later analysis identified candidate immune exposures from TCR beta sequences and the way those sequences occurred across donors. The study aimed to test whether cataloging public T cell receptors could reveal signatures of past pathogen exposure. Because of strong linkage in the cohort, roughly 5 DR-DQ haplotypes were treated as single units for association and clustering. To predict cytomegalovirus infection status, the study brought together high-throughput TCR immunosequencing, statistical association of individual TCRs with disease status, and machine learning. Roughly 320 gigabases of sequencing data and around 80 million unique TCR sequences made up an early release that covered 640 HLA-typed donors. HLA typing covered class I and class II loci at four-digit resolution. Genome-wide SNP genotypes for about 65% of the roughly 700 donors were used in a later genetic analysis, which treated that subset as a discovery cohort. All discovery cohort repertoires had been generated using a single sequencing platform. Using immunosequencing, the study profiled T cell repertoires from 666 subjects and related those repertoires to cytomegalovirus serostatus. The number of donors typed differed by locus, with about 629-640 for A, B, C, DRB1 and DQB1, 522 for DQA1, about 610 for DPA1, and 400 to 490 for DPB1. Points the paper makes about the study in general: The only immune exposure information available for the cohort was CMV serostatus. While some public TCRs were present in many individuals, most TCR sequences turned up only very rarely across donors. Some IMGT-functional V segments, including TRBV6-2 and TRBV6-3, could not be distinguished by the 87-base-pair reads and were therefore excluded. Correlated functional status among segregating V segments might be attributable to linkage disequilibrium, but an unknown experimental factor could not be ruled out. When HLA alleles, especially DR and DQ, strongly co-occurred, TCR associations were difficult to assign to individual alleles. An earlier analysis of some 560 of the donors showed that most TCR beta V segments appeared in productive rearrangements either about 90% or about 30% of the time, which broadly matched IMGT annotations. A later analysis associated about 17,000 TCR beta sequences with specific HLA alleles at a false discovery rate of 0.05. Only TCR beta chains were sequenced in this cohort, and the absence of alpha or paired-chain data limited detectable features. A total of 150 to 200 TCR beta chains were listed by the study as associated with cytomegalovirus. In a later analysis, the rate of TCR association differed among HLA loci, with DRB1 alleles having the most associated TCRs and HLA-C alleles having the fewest. Sequencing depth was assumed to be roughly uniform across donors in the presence/absence analyses, though that assumption may not hold. In a later analysis, HLA-associated TCR beta chains showed more clonal expansion and lower generation probabilities than non-associated chains that were equally common. Most CMV-associated TCR beta chains appeared to be HLA-restricted in a later analysis, and the HLA associations seemed to be driven largely by CMV exposure. The sequencing pipeline was judged likely to have produced a cluster of highly shared sequence variants as a technical artifact. According to the authors, the approach could potentially be generalized to other disease states and immunological phenotypes. Because counts were too low, 15 to 20 rarely observed V segments, including chromosome 9 orphons, were excluded from the earlier analysis of 500 to 700 of the donors. Because some donors lacked HLA typing at each locus, the association tests relied only on the typed subset. Three of the identified cytomegalovirus-associated TCR beta chains were confirmed in vitro to be specific for cytomegalovirus antigens. In a later analysis, several top co-occurrence clusters were reported to appear linked to parvovirus B19, influenza, CMV and Epstein-Barr virus. A further reported finding was that TCR beta sequences accurately predicted the HLA-A and HLA-B alleles for most subjects in the first cohort. An association between a missense DCLRE1C variant and V-gene and J-gene trimming of TCR beta chains was found in a later genetic analysis and replicated in an independent cohort. Compared with the approximately 670-donor mean, donors in an Asian-associated ancestry cluster had fewer N-insertions in productive TCRs, according to a later genetic analysis. The classifier was reported to diagnose cytomegalovirus status with high specificity and sensitivity in both the original and validation cohorts.

In total, 500 to 700 healthy bone marrow donors made up the cohort. All cohort members were sampled while nominally healthy, although unrecorded immune exposures were likely present. The donor tested CMV seropositive and was one of the 289 seropositive cohort members. A peripheral blood sample was collected from each donor, and TCR beta sequencing was performed on peripheral blood mononuclear cells. The Qiagen DNeasy Blood Extraction Kit was used to extract genomic DNA from the blood cell samples. The germline V gene gives CDR1 as MDHEN and CDR2 as SYDVKM. The CDR3 starts with the cysteine, ends with the phenylalanine, and has 14 residues. Only the CDR3 portion is preserved as DNA: 42 bases, with reading frame beginning at the first base. V was cut back by 5 bases and J by 7 bases, leaving a gap of 15 bases between them. The library was built by means of the immunoSEQ multiplex PCR assay. For the multiplex PCR, a mixture combining 60 forward primers for TCR Vbeta segments and 13 reverse primers for TCR Jbeta segments was used. A multiplex PCR assay on genomic DNA amplified the CDR3 region of rearranged TCR beta genes. The Illumina HiSeq System was used to sequence the amplified TCR beta libraries as 87-base-pair reads. Concerning the study's data processing: In a later analysis, roughly 80 million unique TCR beta chains were counted across the 666 repertoires, and roughly 10 million of these chains were shared by at least two donors. A nearest-neighbor algorithm error-corrected the raw reads and collapsed the reads into unique sequences, merging closely related sequences to remove PCR and sequencing errors. To assign V, D and J gene segments, CDR3 sequences were aligned to IMGT reference sequences. For a sequence to be retained, a match of at least six nucleotides to both a V gene segment and a J gene segment was required. Rearrangements were classified as productive when the CDR3 lacked stop codons and remained in frame with V and J, and all other rearrangements were classified as non-productive. Following IMGT convention, CDR3 was defined as the stretch from the second conserved V-encoded cysteine to the conserved J-encoded phenylalanine. In an earlier analysis of roughly 580 of the donors, sequences lacking an unambiguous match to a single V gene segment were excluded. In an earlier analysis of about 590 of the donors, a V segment was called functional when productive rearrangements were above 56.7%, and segregating when the standard deviation between donors exceeded 5%. A statistical classification framework was developed to diagnose cytomegalovirus status using the catalog of TCR beta chain sequences. V and J gene assignment, in a later analysis, came from comparing TCR nucleotide sequences with IMGT/GENE-DB human TR gene sequences. A later analysis assigned CDR3 sequences and most-parsimonious VDJ recombination scenarios with the TCRdist pipeline. In a later analysis, each TCR beta chain was defined by its CDR3 amino acid sequence together with its V-gene family, and reads without a unique V-gene family were excluded. In a later analysis, nearly 600 highly shared, low-generation-probability nucleotide sequences were removed to address suspected cross-contamination and a sequencing artifact. For each public chain, a later analysis derived a clonal expansion index from normalized ranks of inferred template counts within each repertoire. Generation probabilities in a later analysis came from a VDJ recombination model fitted to out-of-frame rearrangements, and those results were checked against IGoR. In a later analysis, hypergeometric tests were used to score TCR-TCR, TCR-HLA and TCR-CMV co-occurrence, with a repertoire-size bias correction applied to TCR pairs. A later analysis estimated false discovery rates by permuting HLA or CMV assignments 20 times. In a later analysis, co-occurring TCRs were grouped using DBSCAN, with TCRdist sequence similarity added in when clustering inside HLA-allele-positive subsets. Co-occurrence clustering excluded repertoires with fewer than 30,000 or more than 120,000 public chains, plus five with anomalous nucleotide sharing. TCRdb re-hosts the immuneACCESS table, in-frame sequences only. Its copies lack some clones; in the studies checked, an unresolved V gene accounts for under half of them, and the cause for the rest is not known. Clone size and V and J calls were adopted from that table, with D and trimming inferred from the DNA. The sample table holds 110,000 to 150,000 clones, of which about 73% were seen once. 2% to 2.5% of the sample lies in the top ten.

Notes on this clone: Its antigen remains unidentified. Per-base qualities were not stored, and no clone one base away is much larger.

Sample: PBMCs. This chain joins TRBV28 to TRBJ2-1, and perhaps TRBD2 as D gene, on 6 matching bases. The receptor was isolated from a woman aged 60-75 years in good health and CMV-seropositive. The DNA is as follows: TGTGCCAGCAGTCTAACCGCCGCGGGGAATGAGCAGTTCTTC. Translation gives CASSLTAAGNEQFF.